This T cell receptor beta chain was sequenced in a study of early T cells in non-severe SARS-CoV-2 infection. TCRdb itself ran the 5' RACE reads through MiXCR, one entry per CDR3 protein. The sample yields some 81,000 distinct CDR3 sequences, about 16% seen once. Trimming stripped 3 bases from V and 7 bases from J, with 6 bases between. This CDR3 is 11 amino acids long. Germline loops: CDR1 LGHDT, CDR2 YNNKEL (reference sequence). Sequenced: whole blood. The chain combines TRBV3-1 with TRBJ1-2; D ambiguous. The receptor's source is an adult who was a healthcare worker with PCR-confirmed SARS-CoV-2 infection or an uninfected control (not recorded which). The CDR3 DNA follows: TGTGCCAGCAGCCAGGGCGGTGGCTACACCTTC. The encoded protein is CASSQGGGYTF.